This TCR beta chain emerged from a study of T cells expressing NK-cell markers. With the 5' RACE reads reprocessed, TCRdb shows one record per CDR3 protein and no DNA. Recorded here are 450,000 to 600,000 distinct CDR3 sequences; the top ten clones represent roughly 3.4%. Whole-study findings and limits: In a few donors, these clonotypes also led the CD3+CD56-NKG2C+ fraction.

Regarding this clonotype: Its antigen is as yet unknown.

This CDR3 spans 15 amino acids. Sequencing was carried out using blood T cells: a sorted CD56 or NKG2C T cell subset, CD4+ or CD8+ T cells, or bulk PBMC T cells (not recorded which). The chain joins TRBV12-3 or TRBV12-4 to TRBJ2-6; checking the TCRdb D call of TRBD2 is not possible without DNA. This TCR came from a man aged 18 to 29 in good health. CDR3 region: CASSRSGDGANVLTF.